The source of this T cell receptor (beta chain) is a study of cytomegalovirus exposure and HLA in healthy donors. 13 Jbeta primers and 60 Vbeta primers were used for the PCR. The protocol was immunoSEQ multiplex PCR, while the TCRdb copy is restricted to in-frame clones and leaves out a portion. The sample includes about 62,000 clones, over 75% seen only once; the top ten take 1.4% to 1.5%. From germline, CDR1 is SGHTA and CDR2 FQGNSA. This CDR3 contains 12 residues. Trimming stripped 6 bases from V and 5 bases from J, with 10 bases between. The V call is TRBV7-2, the J call TRBJ1-2; D ambiguous. What was sequenced was PBMCs. The TCR originated in a man between 18 and 29 years old in good health and CMV-seronegative. CDR3 DNA: TGTGCCAGCAGGAGCTGGAGGTATGGCTACACCTTC. Translation gives CASRSWRYGYTF.